The T cell receptor (beta chain) described here comes from a study of shared T cell receptors in the human thymus. Germline CDR1 and CDR2: MRHNA and SNTAGT. Trimming left V 11 bases short and J 0 bases short, with 16 bases between. CDR3 length: 15 residues. Sequenced by immunoSEQ multiplex PCR; TCRdb stores in-frame clones only, minus some. The sample has more than 550,000 clones; over 75% are singletons. The data were also submitted as part of a second study, on human thymus T cells. That source notes: Resections from corrective heart surgery provided thymus tissue. In thymic and blood repertoires alike, V and J usage looked biased.

The TCR was taken from a boy less than two years old with a congenital heart defect. The chain combines TRBV6-4 with TRBJ2-2; D gene uncertain. Sequencing was carried out using thymocytes. CDR3 bases: TGTGCCTACAAGACCCACACAGCGAACACCGGGGAGCTGTTTTTT. This codes for CAYKTHTANTGELFF.